Listed here are 24 T cell receptor beta chains from one sample, sequenced in a study of PD-1 blockade in classical Hodgkin lymphoma. Some clones are missing from TCRdb's copy, which holds only in-frame ones; the method was immunoSEQ multiplex PCR. The sample consists of about 13,000 clones, around three quarters of them appearing once. Each and every patient relapsed after autologous stem cell transplantation, and patients got differing brentuximab vedotin exposure. The material sequenced was peripheral blood mononuclear cells (PBMCs), taken at baseline. The receptors here all came from a human donor with classical Hodgkin lymphoma.

The rearrangement joins TRBV6-4 to TRBJ2-1; TRBD2 aligns across 10 bases. V lost 5 bases, J lost 7 bases, and 5 bases stayed unmatched. The CDR3 is 14 amino acids. In germline, CDR1 is MRHNA, CDR2 SNTAGT. The CDR3, as DNA: TGTGCCAGCAGTCCCGGGACTAGCGCTAATGAGCAGTTCTTC. Translating gives CASSPGTSANEQFF.

This chain joins TRBV7-8 and TRBJ2-7; 8 nucleotides agree with TRBD2. V shed 6 bases, J shed 4 bases, and the junction held 20 bases outside the gene matches. The CDR3 totals 18 residues. The germline V gene has CDR1 SGHVS and CDR2 FQNEAQ. CDR3 amino acids: CASSPYRIAGGGRYEQYV. The CDR3 DNA reads TGTGCCAGCAGTCCGTATCGTATTGCGGGGGGCGGAAGGTACGAGCAGTACGTC.

The J gene is TRBJ2-7, the V gene TRBV28, with D uncertain. The V gene's germline CDR1 is MDHEN and CDR2 SYDVKM. The CDR3 runs to 18 residues. The V and J ends lost 1 base and 0 bases respectively, with 19 bases between them. The CDR3 is CASSLSSPPGPGSYEQYF. CDR3 nucleotide sequence: TGTGCCAGCAGTTTATCCAGTCCTCCAGGACCGGGCTCCTACGAGCAGTACTTC.

By its share, this clone is medium-sized. The genes are TRBV29-1 and TRBJ1-2, with D hard to call. Germline values: CDR1 SQVTM, CDR2 ANQGSEA. The CDR3 consists of 12 residues. Trimming cost V 2 bases and J 4 bases, with 8 bases left between them. The CDR3, as DNA: TGCAGCGTTGAATTGGCCAGCTATGGCTACACCTTC. This encodes CSVELASYGYTF.

This clone was seen more than once but under ten times. V gene TRBV4-1 combines with J gene TRBJ2-7, with D unclear. Trimming shortened V by 2 bases and J by 6 bases, and 11 bases separated the two germline ends. Germline CDR1 MGHRA, CDR2 YSYEKL. CDR3 length: 13 amino acids. Here the CDR3 reads CASSQQTWAEQYV. The CDR3 coding sequence is TGCGCCAGCAGCCAACAGACATGGGCCGAGCAGTACGTC.

The chain is built from TRBV2 and TRBJ1-5; 7 bases are a match to TRBD1. The V gene's germline CDR1 is SNHLY and CDR2 FYNNEI. This CDR3 has 13 amino acids. Trimming cost V 8 bases and J 2 bases; bases outside gene matches: 3. The chain's CDR3 is CASQGTGNQPQHF. The CDR3 coding sequence is TGTGCCAGCCAAGGGACAGGCAATCAGCCCCAGCATTTT.

The V call is TRBV5-4, the J call TRBJ1-6, with 8 bases lining up with TRBD1. The CDR3 extends over 15 amino acids. Germline CDR1 SGHNT, CDR2 YYREEE (reference sequence). The V gene end was trimmed by 4 bases and the J gene end by 5 bases; junction bases not matched to a gene: 5. The CDR3 is CASSPRTGNNSPLHF. DNA of the CDR3: TGTGCCAGCAGCCCCCGGACAGGGAATAATTCACCCCTCCACTTT.

This clone has more than one count but fewer than ten. The chain employs TRBV28 and TRBJ2-3; TRBD2 matches 7 bases. The CDR3 loop spans 15 amino acids. Germline assignment: CDR1 MDHEN and CDR2 SYDVKM. The J segment lost 4 bases and the V segment lost 4 bases, leaving 8 bases of the junction unmatched. The CDR3 DNA sequence: TGTGCCAGCAGTTCCTGGGAGGGAGTCTCAGATACGCAGTATTTT. Amino acids: CASSSWEGVSDTQYF. Full variable domain (outside the CDR3, taken from reference TRBV28 and TRBJ2-3): DVKVTQSSRYLVKRTGEKVFLECVQDMDHENMFWYRQDPGLGLRLIYFSYDVKMKEKGDIPEGYSVSREKKERFSLILESASTNQTSMYLCASSSWEGVSDTQYFGPGTRLTVL.

This clone was seen more than once but under ten times. The chain uses TRBV4-2 and TRBJ2-3; D possibly corresponds to TRBD2 (6 bases). CDR3 length: 15 amino acids. Trimming stripped 0 bases from V and 4 bases from J, with 11 bases between. Per germline, CDR1 LGHNA and CDR2 YNFKEQ. The CDR3 is CASSQERRGADTQYF. The CDR3 DNA reads as TGTGCCAGCAGCCAAGAGCGGAGGGGCGCAGATACGCAGTATTTT.

This clone was detected once. The gene calls are TRBV27 and TRBJ1-2; 8 nucleotides agree with TRBD1. Germline trimming cut 2 bases from V and 9 bases from J; bases unmatched to any gene: 11. The CDR3 covers 15 residues. The germline V gene has CDR1 MNHEY and CDR2 SMNVEV (reference sequence). The CDR3 here is CASSLRGQVGRSYTF. DNA for the CDR3: TGTGCCAGCAGTTTACGGGGACAGGTAGGGAGGAGCTACACCTTC.

V usage is TRBV7-2 and J usage is TRBJ2-4; D is unclear. The CDR3 runs to 12 residues. Germline V gene lookup returns CDR1 SGHTA and CDR2 FQGNSA. The ends were cut back, 1 base at V and 12 bases at J, with 10 bases in the middle. The CDR3 DNA is TGTGCCAGCAGCTTAGTGGGGTCTCCTCAGTACTTC. It translates to CASSLVGSPQYF. Complete variable domain (other parts from reference TRBV7-2 and TRBJ2-4): GAGVSQSPSNKVTEKGKDVELRCDPISGHTALYWYRQSLGQGLEFLIYFQGNSAPDKSGLPSDRFSAERTGGSVSTLTIQRTQQEDSAVYLCASSLVGSPQYFGAGTRLSVL.

This clone was observed a handful of times. The chain joins TRBV7-8 to TRBJ2-7, with no clear D. V was clipped by 1 base and J by 2 bases, with 18 bases between them. This CDR3 region has 17 residues. The germline CDR1 and CDR2 sequences are SGHVS and FQNEAQ. CDR3: CASSLGGSLVTPYEQYF. CDR3 coding DNA: TGTGCCAGCAGCTTAGGGGGTTCCCTTGTAACCCCCTACGAGCAGTACTTC.

A word on this clone: A far larger clone is one base from this, pointing to a likely read error. Other nucleotide sequences in the sample specify the same CDR3. The chain combines TRBV5-4 with TRBJ2-7, with TRBD2 as a possible D gene (6 bases). Per the germline V gene, CDR1 is SGHNT and CDR2 is YYREEE (reference sequence). With 4 bases removed from V and 6 bases from J, the gap between germline ends came to 20 bases. This CDR3 spans 15 amino acids. This chain's CDR3 is CASSQDVTSPIEQYF. CDR3 sequence (DNA): TGTGCCAGCAGCCAAGACGTCACTAGCCCTATCGAGCAGTACTTC.

This clone was observed once. V gene TRBV6-4 combines with J gene TRBJ1-5, with a possible D match to TRBD1 (5 bases). The CDR3 has 15 residues. V shed 6 bases and J shed 5 bases, with 17 bases lying between them. The V gene's germline CDR1 is MRHNA and CDR2 SNTAGT. CDR3 DNA sequence: TGTGCCAGCAGCCTATACCAGGGTGCCGATCAGCCCCAGCATTTT. Translation: CASSLYQGADQPQHF.

The chain is built from TRBV4-1 and TRBJ1-1; D unresolved. The germline gives CDR1 MGHRA, CDR2 YSYEKL. Trimming removed 1 base from V and 6 bases from J, with 21 bases in between. The CDR3 spans 17 residues. CDR3 protein: CASSQVSMGFLAAEAFF. CDR3 in DNA: TGCGCCAGCAGCCAAGTATCGATGGGATTTTTGGCCGCTGAAGCTTTCTTT.

The chain couples TRBV5-1 to TRBJ1-2, with D unresolved. Trimming pared 2 bases from V and 2 bases from J, leaving 4 bases between. The CDR3 extends over 12 amino acids. Germline CDR1 is SGHRS and CDR2 is YFSETQ. CDR3 DNA: TGCGCCAGCAGCTTCGACAACTATGGCTACACCTTC. Its protein is CASSFDNYGYTF.

The chain employs TRBV7-9 and TRBJ2-3, with D perhaps TRBD1 or TRBD2 (6 bases each). CDR1 is SEHNR, CDR2 FQNEAQ, per germline (reference sequence). V shed 3 bases and J shed 7 bases, with 23 bases lying between them. This CDR3 is 17 amino acids long. The CDR3 DNA reads as TGTGCCAGCAGCTTGGGGGGCATACGGCCTCAGGGTAATACGCAGTATTTT. Translated: CASSLGGIRPQGNTQYF.

The CDR3 sequence is CASKPPGLNTDTQYF. In nucleotides, the CDR3 is TGTGCCAGCAAGCCTCCTGGGCTGAACACAGATACGCAGTATTTT. The chain combines TRBV2 with TRBJ2-3; D gene ambiguous. The germline V gene has CDR1 SNHLY and CDR2 FYNNEI. This CDR3 region has 15 residues. With 7 bases removed from V and 2 bases from J, the gap between germline ends came to 16 bases.

The chain recombines TRBV4-1 with TRBJ2-1, with 12 bases fitting TRBD2. CDR1 MGHRA and CDR2 YSYEKL come from the germline V gene. The CDR3 covers 16 residues. Unmatched junction bases numbered 5, after V lost 4 bases and J lost 4 bases. CDR3 DNA: TGCGCCAGCAGCCTCGCTAGCGGGGGGGGTTACAATGAGCAGTTCTTC. The encoded protein is CASSLASGGGYNEQFF.

Here the CDR3 DNA reads TGTGCCAGCAGTCTCTCTACACGTTATAACTATGGCTACACCTTC. Translating it yields CASSLSTRYNYGYTF. The rearrangement uses TRBV27 and TRBJ1-2; unclear D gene. Germline V CDR1 and CDR2: MNHEY, SMNVEV (reference sequence). This CDR3 region has 15 residues. Trimming removed 5 bases at V and 1 base at J, with 14 bases between.

The table lists this clone with a few counts. V usage is TRBV2 and J usage is TRBJ1-2; the match to TRBD1 covers 9 bases. V was pared by 9 bases and J by 4 bases, with 9 bases of the junction left unmatched. Germline CDR1 is SNHLY and CDR2 is FYNNEI. There are 14 residues in the CDR3. The CDR3 nucleotides are TGTGCCAGGAAAACCACAGGGGGCAGCTATGGCTACACCTTC. Its protein product is CARKTTGGSYGYTF.

J is TRBJ2-1 and V is TRBV20-1; no definite D call. CDR1 is DFQATT and CDR2 is SNEGSKA in the germline V gene (reference sequence). The CDR3 has 11 amino acids. V shed 5 bases and J shed 10 bases, with 12 bases lying between them. The CDR3: CSAQPSREQFF. CDR3 in DNA: TGCAGTGCTCAACCGTCCAGAGAGCAGTTCTTC.

The chain links TRBV11-2 to TRBJ2-1; D is perhaps TRBD2 (5 bases). The CDR3 totals 16 residues. Germline CDR1 reads SGHAT; CDR2 reads FQNNGV. Trimming stripped 0 bases from V and 3 bases from J, with 12 bases between. CDR3 DNA sequence: TGTGCCAGCAGCTTAGATAAGCGGCCAATCTACAATGAGCAGTTCTTC. It is translated as CASSLDKRPIYNEQFF. The full variable domain, with the rest looked up from reference TRBV11-2 and TRBJ2-1, is EAGVAQSPRYKIIEKRQSVAFWCNPISGHATLYWYQQILGQGPKLLIQFQNNGVVDDSQLPKDRFSAERLKGVDSTLKIQPAKLEDSAVYLCASSLDKRPIYNEQFFGPGTRLTVL.

The gene calls are TRBV19 and TRBJ1-1; D not certain. The CDR3 is made up of 12 amino acids. Germline CDR1 is LNHDA and CDR2 is SQIVND (reference sequence). The ends were cut back, 2 bases at V and 0 bases at J, with 1 base in the middle. The CDR3, as DNA: TGTGCCAGTAGTATACTGAACACTGAAGCTTTCTTT. It codes for CASSILNTEAFF.